This T cell receptor beta chain was obtained from a study of T-cell reconstitution after alpha-beta-depleted transplantation in children. Details on this clonotype: One end of the junction is discordant with germline, which a read error may explain.

The CDR3 runs to 17 residues. From germline, CDR1 is DFQATT and CDR2 SNEGSKA (reference sequence). During its preparation, the TCRbeta library received unique molecular identifiers. TCRdb independently ran MiXCR on the PCR reads; one entry per CDR3 protein. The table includes roughly 500,000 distinct CDR3 sequences, 30% to 35% detected once. This receptor was taken from a human donor who donated a stem cell graft to a child with aplastic anemia. The chain links TRBV20-1 to TRBJ1-5; no clear D. The material was PBMCs from the stem cell graft donor, obtained from the stem cell graft. The CDR3, as DNA: TGCTGTGCTAGAGATGCGGCAGATCCTATAGGTAATCAGCCCCAGCATTTT. This encodes CCARDAADPIGNQPQHF.